The rows below give T cell receptor beta chains drawn from one sample of a study of blood T cell repertoires in COVID-19. Assay used: immunoSEQ multiplex PCR; TCRdb lists only in-frame clones, some missing. The repertoire has over 200,000 clones, roughly four fifths of them found once; the top ten carry 6% to 8.5%. Sequencing was performed on peripheral blood. The receptors were gathered from a woman aged 50 to 65 with active or convalescent COVID-19. Both conserved end residues are part of each CDR3. Fields, in order: V gene, D gene, J gene, clone size, CDR3 length, CDR3 DNA, CDR3 protein. The D gene is left open where the match is weak. The listing skips clone size in some rows; elsewhere it reads once, few, many or a size class.

TRBV7-8	NA	TRBJ2-1	NA	12	TGTGCCAGCGTCCGAGGTTTCGATGAGCAGTTCTTC	CASVRGFDEQFF
TRBV11-2	NA	TRBJ2-5	NA	16	TGTGCCAGCAGCTTAGGTGTCCGGACAGACCTCGAGACCCAGTACTTC	CASSLGVRTDLETQYF
TRBV28	TRBD2	TRBJ2-1	NA	14	TGTGCCAGCAGTCTAGCGGGGGGGCGGGATGAGCAGTTCTTC	CASSLAGGRDEQFF
TRBV19	TRBD2	TRBJ2-1	NA	15	TGTGCCAGTAGTTTGCGGGGGGGCCTCGGGGATGAGCAGTTCTTC	CASSLRGGLGDEQFF
TRBV4-1	TRBD1	TRBJ1-4	NA	17	TGCGCCAGCAGCCAAGCCTATCTAGGACAGGGGCGGAAGAAACTGTTTTTT	CASSQAYLGQGRKKLFF
TRBV27	TRBD2	TRBJ2-1	NA	16	TGTGCCAGCACCACCCCCGGGACTAGCGGGAACAATGAGCAGTTCTTC	CASTTPGTSGNNEQFF
TRBV11-3	TRBD1	TRBJ2-3	once	17	TGTGCCAGCAGCTTACGGCGAGGGGGCCTCGGCCCAGATACGCAGTATTTT	CASSLRRGGLGPDTQYF
TRBV9	NA	TRBJ2-1	few	15	TGTGCCAGCAGCGCGGGGATAACCCGTAACAATGAGCAGTTCTTC	CASSAGITRNNEQFF
TRBV7-9	NA	TRBJ1-2	few	13	TGTGCCAGCAGCTCACAGGGTACCTATGGCTACACCTTC	CASSSQGTYGYTF
TRBV10-3	NA	TRBJ2-1	NA	16	TGTGCCATCAGTGAGAGGCGCGGCTCTGACTCCAATGAGCAGTTCTTC	CAISERRGSDSNEQFF
TRBV5-1	NA	TRBJ1-6	NA	16	TGCGCCAGCAGCTACGGACAAAGCTCCTATAATTCACCCCTCCACTTT	CASSYGQSSYNSPLHF
TRBV6-5	NA	TRBJ2-3	NA	14	TGTGCCAGCAGTTCTTCAAGGGGCGCAGATACGCAGTATTTT	CASSSSRGADTQYF
TRBV28	NA	TRBJ1-4	NA	14	TGTGCCAGCAGTTTAATCGGTACTAGGGAAAAACTGTTTTTT	CASSLIGTREKLFF
TRBV5-1	NA	TRBJ1-1	NA	13	TGCGCCAGCAGCAGCGACAGGCAAACTGAAGCTTTCTTT	CASSSDRQTEAFF
TRBV12-3/TRBV12-4	NA	TRBJ1-6	NA	13	TGTGCCAGCAGTTCTACAGGGAACTCGCCCCTCCACTTT	CASSSTGNSPLHF
TRBV7-3	TRBD1	TRBJ1-2	NA	15	TGTGCCAGCAGCTTAACGGATAGGGGGCAGGATGGCTACACCTTC	CASSLTDRGQDGYTF
TRBV19	NA	TRBJ1-1	few	17	TGTGCCAGTAGTATAGGGAGTCTCCCCTCGGTGAACACTGAAGCTTTCTTT	CASSIGSLPSVNTEAFF